The 5 T cell receptor beta chains listed next were all sequenced from one sample in a study of CD8+ T cells in alopecia areata. The treatment was: oral pan-JAK inhibitor, 5-10 mg twice daily. The sequencing template was cDNA reverse transcribed from extracted RNA. Some clones are missing from TCRdb's copy, which holds only in-frame ones; the method was immunoSEQ multiplex PCR. The data contain about 210,000 clones, more than 45% of them singletons. The sequencing here drew on CD4+ T cells sorted from blood, taken at week 4, from a patient treated with tofacitinib. The receptors derive from a human donor with alopecia areata.

The J gene is TRBJ2-1, the V gene TRBV13; possible D gene TRBD2, 6 bases. Looked up from germline, CDR1 is PRHDT and CDR2 is FYEKMQ (reference sequence). The V gene lost 2 bases and the J gene lost 10 bases, with 12 bases spanning the gap. The CDR3 contains 13 residues. The CDR3 spells CASSLLGLTEQFF. The DNA for the CDR3 is TGTGCCAGCAGCTTACTCGGACTAACGGAGCAGTTCTTC.

This clone was counted ten times or more. This CDR3 is CASSSLSGMSYNEQFF. CDR3 bases: TGTGCCAGCAGCTCTCTTAGCGGAATGTCCTACAATGAGCAGTTCTTC. J is TRBJ2-1 and V is TRBV7-3, with D tentatively TRBD2 (6 bases). Germline assignment: CDR1 SGHTA and CDR2 FQGTGA. Trimming removed 4 bases at V and 1 base at J, with 14 bases between. This CDR3 contains 16 residues.

V and J are TRBV5-1 and TRBJ2-3; D remains ambiguous. CDR1 is SGHRS, CDR2 YFSETQ, per germline. The CDR3 is 11 amino acids. V lost 6 bases to trimming and J lost 6 bases, with 8 bases between them. CDR3 in DNA: TGCGCCAGCACCTCGGGTGATACGCAGTATTTT. Protein product: CASTSGDTQYF. The variable domain in full, with the rest retrieved from reference TRBV5-1 and TRBJ2-3, is KAGVTQTPRYLIKTRGQQVTLSCSPISGHRSVSWYQQTPGQGLQFLFEYFSETQRNKGNFPGRFSGRQFSNSRSEMNVSTLELGDSALYLCASTSGDTQYFGPGTRLTVL.

The chain is built from TRBV5-1 and TRBJ2-3; tentative D call: TRBD2 (7 bases). V lost 4 bases and J 0 bases, leaving 18 bases between the germline ends. The germline gives CDR1 SGHRS, CDR2 YFSETQ. The CDR3 has 17 amino acids. CDR3 sequence: CASSSGVAGASTDTQYF. In nucleotides, the CDR3 is TGCGCCAGCAGCAGTGGGGTCGCGGGGGCCAGCACAGATACGCAGTATTTT.

The rearrangement joins TRBV29-1 to TRBJ1-2; the match to TRBD1 covers 7 bases. V lost 6 bases, J lost 0 bases, and 7 bases stayed unmatched. CDR1 and CDR2 from the germline V gene are SQVTM and ANQGSEA. The CDR3 runs 14 residues. The CDR3 here is CSVEATGSNYGYTF. As DNA, the CDR3 is TGCAGCGTCGAGGCGACAGGGTCTAACTATGGCTACACCTTC.